Listed here are 28 T cell receptor beta chains from one sample, sequenced in a study of CD8 T cells in ankylosing spondylitis. TCRdb re-derived calls from the 5' RACE reads in MiXCR, one entry per CDR3 protein. This table has under 250,000 distinct CDR3 sequences, about 10% appearing once. Material: blood, either unsorted or a sorted T cell fraction (not recorded which). The receptors stem from a male donor with ankylosing spondylitis or in good health (not recorded which).

This clonotype was detected many times. The rearrangement links TRBV5-1 to TRBJ2-7; TRBD1 is a possible D gene (5 bases). Trimming took off 0 bases at V and 3 bases at J, with 16 bases between the two ends. This CDR3 has 16 amino acids. Germline V lookup: CDR1 SGHRS, CDR2 YFSETQ. Here the CDR3 DNA reads TGCGCCAGCAGCTTGGAGGGGCAGGGTGGGCACTACGAGCAGTACTTC. Protein sequence: CASSLEGQGGHYEQYF.

The J gene is TRBJ2-1, the V gene TRBV12-3 or TRBV12-4, with TRBD2 identical over 12 bases. V was clipped by 5 bases and J by 7 bases; unmatched bases: 6. The CDR3 spans 15 residues. CDR3 DNA: TGTGCCAGCAGTGTAAGACTAGCGGGAGTGAATGAGCAGTTCTTC. Protein product: CASSVRLAGVNEQFF.

This clonotype was seen at least ten times. The chain carries TRBV3-1 and TRBJ2-7; maybe TRBD1 (5 bases). The germline V gene encodes CDR1 LGHDT and CDR2 YNNKEL (reference sequence). The CDR3 sequence is 14 residues long. Trimming shortened V by 3 bases and J by 2 bases, and 11 bases separated the two germline ends. The CDR3 loop reads CASSHSRRAYEQYF. The CDR3 DNA reads TGTGCCAGCAGCCATTCTCGCAGGGCCTACGAGCAGTACTTC.

The rearrangement joins TRBV5-1 to TRBJ2-5; TRBD1 agrees at 7 bases. V lost 4 bases and J lost 1; bases outside the gene matches: 4. The CDR3 consists of 14 residues. The germline V gene encodes CDR1 SGHRS and CDR2 YFSETQ. The CDR3 coding sequence is TGCGCCAGCAGCCCGGACAGGCTCCAAGAGACCCAGTACTTC. Translated, it gives CASSPDRLQETQYF.

This clonotype was recorded at least ten times. This sequence joins TRBV4-2 and TRBJ2-1; 8 bases agree with TRBD2. The V gene's germline CDR1 is LGHNA and CDR2 YNFKEQ. This CDR3 spans 17 amino acids. V lost 0 bases and J lost 4; bases outside the gene matches: 8. The CDR3 DNA reads as TGTGCCAGCAGCCAAGAGCCAGCGGGGGACCCTTACAATGAGCAGTTCTTC. Amino acids: CASSQEPAGDPYNEQFF.

This clonotype appeared many times. The gene calls are TRBV5-1 and TRBJ2-5, with D possibly being TRBD2 (5 bases). V dropped 7 bases and J dropped 5 bases, with 21 bases sitting between them. CDR1 is SGHRS and CDR2 is YFSETQ in the germline V gene. This CDR3 contains 15 residues. The CDR3 nucleotides read TGCGCCAGCGACCGGGGAACTCGGACCGGTGAGACCCAGTACTTC. Translating it yields CASDRGTRTGETQYF. Based on the CDR3 plus reference TRBV5-1 and TRBJ2-5, the full variable domain is KAGVTQTPRYLIKTRGQQVTLSCSPISGHRSVSWYQQTPGQGLQFLFEYFSETQRNKGNFPGRFSGRQFSNSRSEMNVSTLELGDSALYLCASDRGTRTGETQYFGPGTRLLVL.

This clonotype was counted many times. The chain couples TRBV29-1 to TRBJ1-1; 9 bases are a match to TRBD1. This CDR3 is 12 amino acids long. The junction had 1 base not matched to a gene; V was cut back by 7 bases and J by 1 base. Germline values: CDR1 SQVTM, CDR2 ANQGSEA. The CDR3 region is CSAGQGNTEAFF. The CDR3 DNA is TGCAGCGCGGGACAGGGGAACACTGAAGCTTTCTTT.

This clonotype was seen only once. The chain uses TRBV7-9 and TRBJ2-7, with TRBD2 as a possible D gene (6 bases). Germline V CDR1 and CDR2: SEHNR, FQNEAQ (reference sequence). The CDR3 extends over 16 amino acids. V lost 1 base and J 1 base, leaving 14 bases between the germline ends. The CDR3 nucleotides are TGTGCCAGCAGCTTAGGCCTGGGACTCATGTCCTACGAGCAGTACTTC. Translation gives CASSLGLGLMSYEQYF.

The chain is built from TRBV7-2 and TRBJ2-3, with D perhaps TRBD2 (5 bases). Germline V gene data show CDR1 as SGHTA and CDR2 as FQGNSA. Trimming took off 5 bases at V and 2 bases at J, with 8 bases between the two ends. This CDR3 region has 13 residues. The CDR3: CASSRELTDTQYF. The CDR3 DNA follows: TGTGCCAGCAGCCGGGAACTCACAGATACGCAGTATTTT.

This chain uses TRBV5-1 with TRBJ2-1; 11 nucleotides line up with TRBD2. Germline V lookup: CDR1 SGHRS, CDR2 YFSETQ. CDR3 size: 16 residues. The trim removed 4 bases at V and 4 bases at J, leaving 7 bases unmatched. CDR3 amino acids: CASSLGTSGDYNEQFF. For the CDR3, the DNA is TGCGCCAGCAGCCTCGGGACTAGCGGAGATTACAATGAGCAGTTCTTC.

This clonotype was detected ten times or more. The chain couples TRBV20-1 to TRBJ1-5, with a tentative D call TRBD1 (5 bases). The V gene lost 0 bases and the J gene lost 0 bases, with 12 bases spanning the gap. Germline V CDR1 and CDR2: DFQATT, SNEGSKA (reference sequence). CDR3 length equals 16 residues. For the CDR3, the DNA is TGCAGTGCTAGAGATCGGACGGACAATAGCAATCAGCCCCAGCATTTT. This codes for CSARDRTDNSNQPQHF.

This CDR3 is CASKPGSSGANVLTF. The CDR3 DNA follows: TGTGCCAGCAAGCCTGGGAGCTCTGGGGCCAACGTCCTGACTTTC. V is TRBV28 and J is TRBJ2-6, with a possible D match to TRBD2 (5 bases). With 7 bases removed from V and 0 bases from J, the gap between germline ends came to 10 bases. Germline CDR1 and CDR2: MDHEN and SYDVKM. This CDR3 comprises 15 residues. The full variable domain, with the rest looked up from reference TRBV28 and TRBJ2-6, is DVKVTQSSRYLVKRTGEKVFLECVQDMDHENMFWYRQDPGLGLRLIYFSYDVKMKEKGDIPEGYSVSREKKERFSLILESASTNQTSMYLCASKPGSSGANVLTFGAGSRLTVL.

In its sample, this clonotype was seen many times. This chain joins TRBV20-1 and TRBJ2-1; the D gene is possibly TRBD2 (5 bases). Trimming left V 4 bases short and J 6 bases short, with 7 bases between. Germline V gene sequence: CDR1 DFQATT, CDR2 SNEGSKA (reference sequence). The CDR3 runs 11 residues. The CDR3 nucleotides are TGCAGTGCTATTCTAGCCAATGAGCAGTTCTTC. Translating gives CSAILANEQFF.

This clonotype occurred a few times. The chain joins TRBV2 to TRBJ2-1, with TRBD2 identical over 8 bases. Germline assignment: CDR1 SNHLY and CDR2 FYNNEI. V dropped 1 base and J dropped 10; count of bases not matched to a gene: 9. This CDR3 region has 15 residues. CDR3 sequence reads: CASSEGRGANPEQFF. The CDR3 coding sequence is TGTGCCAGCAGTGAAGGGCGGGGGGCCAACCCCGAGCAGTTCTTC.

The sample holds many counts of this clonotype. The V call is TRBV5-1, the J call TRBJ1-1; no reliable D call. Germline V lookup: CDR1 SGHRS, CDR2 YFSETQ. The CDR3 spans 11 residues. V was shortened by 4 bases and J by 1 base, with 2 bases between the two germline ends. The CDR3 DNA follows: TGCGCCAGCAGCGGGAACACTGAAGCTTTCTTT. This translates into CASSGNTEAFF.

This clonotype has at least ten counts. This rearrangement joins TRBV20-1 to TRBJ2-4, with 8 bases that match TRBD1. The CDR3 covers 14 residues. Germline assignment: CDR1 DFQATT and CDR2 SNEGSKA (reference sequence). V lost 0 bases, J lost 9 bases, and 7 bases stayed unmatched. Written as DNA, the CDR3 is TGCAGTGCTAGAGATGGACAGGGAGTTGGCATTCAGTACTTC. Protein sequence: CSARDGQGVGIQYF.

This clonotype appeared many times. This sequence joins TRBV6-5 and TRBJ1-4, with a tentative D call TRBD1 (5 bases). This CDR3 has 15 amino acids. The V end was cut by 4 bases, the J end by 6 bases, with 15 bases between. Germline loops: CDR1 MNHEY, CDR2 SVGAGI. The CDR3 coding sequence is TGTGCCAGCAGTTCGGGTAGGGGTAAGGATGAAAAACTGTTTTTT. The encoded protein is CASSSGRGKDEKLFF.

This clonotype was seen a handful of times. The chain combines TRBV7-9 with TRBJ2-6; D is ambiguous. The germline V gene has CDR1 SEHNR and CDR2 FQNEAQ (reference sequence). Trimming took off 11 bases at V and 0 bases at J, with 20 bases between the two ends. The CDR3 runs 17 residues. The CDR3 sequence is CAGSLLGIDSGANVLTF. CDR3 DNA: TGTGCCGGAAGCCTTTTGGGAATCGACTCTGGGGCCAACGTCCTGACTTTC.

This chain connects TRBV5-1 to TRBJ2-7; D gene uncertain. V gave up 5 bases and J gave up 2 bases, with 14 bases separating them. The CDR3 spans 14 residues. CDR1 is SGHRS, CDR2 YFSETQ, per germline. The CDR3 region has the DNA TGCGCCAGCAGTCACCAAAGTACCACCTACGAGCAGTACTTC. Amino acids: CASSHQSTTYEQYF.

At least ten counts were recorded for this clonotype. The rearrangement uses TRBV20-1 and TRBJ2-2; D call uncertain. The V end was cut by 2 bases, the J end by 1 base, with 8 bases between. The CDR3 contains 14 residues. Germline V gives CDR1 DFQATT, CDR2 SNEGSKA (reference sequence). The CDR3 region has the DNA TGCAGTGCTAGACTGTCACGGAACACCGGGGAGCTGTTTTTT. As protein: CSARLSRNTGELFF.

The chain is built from TRBV12-3 or TRBV12-4 and TRBJ2-7, with a weak D call TRBD2 (7 bases). The ends were cut back, 3 bases at V and 3 bases at J, with 18 bases in the middle. This CDR3 has 16 residues. The CDR3 here is CASSLGMTRGHYEQYF. The CDR3 DNA follows: TGTGCCAGCAGTTTGGGAATGACGCGGGGGCACTACGAGCAGTACTTC.

The chain joins TRBV7-2 to TRBJ2-1; D gene uncertain. V was cut by 5 bases and J by 0 bases, with 17 bases left in between. This CDR3 has 17 amino acids. Germline V gene lookup returns CDR1 SGHTA and CDR2 FQGNSA. CDR3 region: CASSPYLSASSYNEQFF. In nucleotides, the CDR3 is TGTGCCAGCAGCCCCTATCTCTCCGCTAGCTCCTACAATGAGCAGTTCTTC.

This clonotype occurred many times. The J gene is TRBJ2-6, the V gene TRBV10-3, with D perhaps matching TRBD2 (5 bases). Trimming took 7 bases from V and 0 from J, leaving 16 bases between them. Looked up from germline, CDR1 is ENHRY and CDR2 is SYGVKD. CDR3 length: 17 amino acids. In DNA, the CDR3 is TGTGCCATCACTCCTACTTGGGAGAGCTCTGGGGCCAACGTCCTGACTTTC. It translates to CAITPTWESSGANVLTF.

This clonotype was observed many times. This rearrangement joins TRBV11-2 to TRBJ2-1, with TRBD2 as a possible D gene (5 bases). Trimming cost V 6 bases and J 3 bases, with 18 bases left between them. Germline assignment: CDR1 SGHAT and CDR2 FQNNGV. The CDR3 totals 16 residues. The CDR3 here is CASRTGIRSRYNEQFF. CDR3 DNA sequence: TGTGCCAGCAGGACCGGGATCCGGAGCCGCTACAATGAGCAGTTCTTC.

This clonotype was seen repeatedly, ten times or more. The chain links TRBV29-1 to TRBJ2-3; the D gene is possibly TRBD1 (6 bases). The V and J ends lost 1 base and 4 bases respectively, with 12 bases between them. Germline V gene sequence: CDR1 SQVTM, CDR2 ANQGSEA. This CDR3 region has 14 residues. This CDR3 reads CSVEGGQIADTQYF. In DNA, the CDR3 is TGCAGCGTTGAAGGAGGACAGATAGCAGATACGCAGTATTTT.

This clonotype was seen ten or more times. The rearrangement uses TRBV6-5 and TRBJ2-7; D is perhaps TRBD1 (5 bases). The CDR3 runs 15 residues. V lost 0 bases, J lost 6 bases, and 15 bases lay in between. CDR1 and CDR2 (germline): MNHEY, SVGAGI. The CDR3 reads CASSYSQDALVEQYF. Written as DNA, the CDR3 is TGTGCCAGCAGTTACTCACAGGACGCTTTGGTCGAGCAGTACTTC.

The chain has TRBV5-1 and TRBJ1-1, with D uncertain. In germline, CDR1 is SGHRS, CDR2 YFSETQ. The V end lost 3 bases, the J end lost 2 bases, and 11 bases lay between the germline ends. The CDR3 covers 14 residues. The CDR3 loop is CASSSGSGNTEAFF. The DNA for the CDR3 is TGCGCCAGCAGCTCTGGGAGCGGAAACACTGAAGCTTTCTTT.

This clonotype was observed many times. This sequence joins TRBV5-1 and TRBJ2-7; D unresolved. The CDR3 contains 13 residues. V lost 0 bases to trimming and J lost 2 bases, with 6 bases between them. CDR1 is SGHRS, CDR2 YFSETQ, per germline. CDR3 bases: TGCGCCAGCAGCTTGGACGGCCCCTACGAGCAGTACTTC. Protein product: CASSLDGPYEQYF.